These T cell receptor beta chains were read from a single sample in a study of cytomegalovirus exposure and HLA in healthy donors. The repertoire was sequenced with immunoSEQ multiplex PCR; TCRdb's copy has only in-frame clones and lacks some. The sample has about 130,000 clones, nearly 80% seen once; the top ten hold 2.2%. Sequenced sample: PBMCs. The receptor source for this set is a man aged 30 to 39 in good health and CMV-seronegative. Each CDR3 is given with its conserved first and last residue.

CDR3 protein: CASSAAPVPDTQYF; J gene: TRBJ2-3; CDR3 length: 14; V gene: TRBV6-4
CDR3 protein: CASSQVQGGKSYEQYF; J gene: TRBJ2-7; CDR3 length: 16; V gene: TRBV4-3
CDR3 protein: CASSPPSSGSIYEQYF; J gene: TRBJ2-7; CDR3 length: 16; V gene: TRBV18
CDR3 protein: CASSFQPGTGGLYYEQYF; J gene: TRBJ2-7; CDR3 length: 18; V gene: TRBV7-9
CDR3 protein: CASSAMTGYPYNEQFF; J gene: TRBJ2-1; CDR3 length: 16; V gene: TRBV10-1
CDR3 protein: CASSSGLGETQYF; J gene: TRBJ2-5; CDR3 length: 13; V gene: TRBV19
CDR3 protein: CASSLFIGQGLNEQYF; J gene: TRBJ2-7; CDR3 length: 16; V gene: TRBV27
CDR3 protein: CASSIREFSYNEQFF; J gene: TRBJ2-1; CDR3 length: 15; V gene: TRBV5-1
CDR3 protein: CASSPTSDEQYF; J gene: TRBJ2-7; CDR3 length: 12; V gene: TRBV18
CDR3 protein: CASSAIVVDEQFF; J gene: TRBJ2-1; CDR3 length: 13; V gene: TRBV9
CDR3 protein: CASSGRESRQFF; J gene: TRBJ2-1; CDR3 length: 12; V gene: TRBV7-2
CDR3 protein: CASSSSGRRTGELFF; J gene: TRBJ2-2; CDR3 length: 15; V gene: TRBV28
CDR3 protein: CASSTGGGHYGYTF; J gene: TRBJ1-2; CDR3 length: 14; V gene: TRBV19
CDR3 protein: CASSLDARGEGLNSPLHF; J gene: TRBJ1-6; CDR3 length: 18; V gene: TRBV5-1
CDR3 protein: CSVARLTQETQYF; J gene: TRBJ2-5; CDR3 length: 13; V gene: TRBV29-1
CDR3 protein: CASSLEGRGNEQYF; J gene: TRBJ2-7; CDR3 length: 14; V gene: TRBV5-1
CDR3 protein: CASSFQSGKDAEAFF; J gene: TRBJ1-1; CDR3 length: 15; V gene: TRBV18
CDR3 protein: CAISDETTSTDTQYF; J gene: TRBJ2-3; CDR3 length: 15; V gene: TRBV10-3
CDR3 protein: CASHTGGSGYTF; J gene: TRBJ1-2; CDR3 length: 12; V gene: TRBV28
CDR3 protein: CASSLVGREAFF; J gene: TRBJ1-1; CDR3 length: 12; V gene: TRBV5-4
CDR3 protein: CASSPKPTADTQYF; J gene: TRBJ2-3; CDR3 length: 14; V gene: TRBV27
CDR3 protein: CAWRRQLGDTQYF; J gene: TRBJ2-3; CDR3 length: 13; V gene: TRBV30
CDR3 protein: CASQSTGGQPQHF; J gene: TRBJ1-5; CDR3 length: 13; V gene: TRBV6-5
CDR3 protein: CASSQAGVSYNEQFF; J gene: TRBJ2-1; CDR3 length: 15; V gene: TRBV19
CDR3 protein: CASSQLGTGVRGQYF; J gene: TRBJ2-7; CDR3 length: 15; V gene: TRBV14
CDR3 protein: CASSPSGSSTDTQYF; J gene: TRBJ2-3; CDR3 length: 15; V gene: TRBV9
CDR3 protein: CASSRQINQPQHF; J gene: TRBJ1-5; CDR3 length: 13; V gene: TRBV6-5
CDR3 protein: CAISGQGNTEAFF; J gene: TRBJ1-1; CDR3 length: 13; V gene: TRBV10-3
CDR3 protein: CASSVDGRYSGNTIYF; J gene: TRBJ1-3; CDR3 length: 16; V gene: TRBV9
CDR3 protein: CASSHTWSGGCTF; J gene: TRBJ1-2; CDR3 length: 13; V gene: TRBV7-2
CDR3 protein: CASRQGALSGANVLTF; J gene: TRBJ2-6; CDR3 length: 16; V gene: TRBV27
CDR3 protein: CASRSDFSGNTIYF; J gene: TRBJ1-3; CDR3 length: 14; V gene: TRBV19
CDR3 protein: CASSALPARDGYTF; J gene: TRBJ1-2; CDR3 length: 14; V gene: TRBV7-9
CDR3 protein: CASSFLPSTGGSGYTF; J gene: TRBJ1-2; CDR3 length: 16; V gene: TRBV7-2
CDR3 protein: CASSRNTGMNTIYF; J gene: TRBJ1-3; CDR3 length: 14; V gene: TRBV11-2